A single sample gave rise to the 15 T cell receptor beta chains below, sequenced in a study of T cell repertoires in cytomegalovirus infection. TCRdb used MiXCR to reprocess the reads, holding one entry per CDR3 protein. The sample has fewer than 200,000 distinct CDR3 sequences, roughly 9.8% seen once. Sequencing used PBMCs. Receptors were obtained from a human donor in good health (CMV status not recorded). Some clones in this sample may be carry-over from other donors' samples.

In this sample, this clonotype turned up many times. The V and J genes are TRBV7-2 and TRBJ1-5, with D unresolved. CDR1 and CDR2 from the germline V gene are SGHTA and FQGNSA. The V gene lost 2 bases and the J gene lost 1 base, with 9 bases spanning the gap. This CDR3 region has 15 residues. DNA for the CDR3: TGTGCCAGCAGCTTAAGGGTGTTGAGCAATCAGCCCCAGCATTTT. As protein: CASSLRVLSNQPQHF. Using reference TRBV7-2 and TRBJ1-5 for the parts outside the CDR3, the full variable domain is GAGVSQSPSNKVTEKGKDVELRCDPISGHTALYWYRQSLGQGLEFLIYFQGNSAPDKSGLPSDRFSAERTGGSVSTLTIQRTQQEDSAVYLCASSLRVLSNQPQHFGDGTRLSIL.

This clonotype showed up many times. V gene TRBV28 combines with J gene TRBJ2-7, with 7 bases that match TRBD1. This CDR3 spans 16 amino acids. Per germline, CDR1 MDHEN and CDR2 SYDVKM. The J segment lost 7 bases and the V segment lost 5 bases, leaving 17 bases of the junction unmatched. CDR3 sequence: CASSHRRTGNQREQYF. For the CDR3, the DNA is TGTGCCAGCAGTCATAGACGGACAGGAAATCAAAGGGAGCAGTACTTC. The entire variable domain, with the rest obtained from reference TRBV28 and TRBJ2-7, is as follows: DVKVTQSSRYLVKRTGEKVFLECVQDMDHENMFWYRQDPGLGLRLIYFSYDVKMKEKGDIPEGYSVSREKKERFSLILESASTNQTSMYLCASSHRRTGNQREQYFGPGTRLTVT.

Many counts were recorded for this clonotype. The V call is TRBV4-1, the J call TRBJ1-5, with D possibly TRBD1 on 6 matching bases. The V gene lost 0 bases and the J gene lost 4 bases, with 13 bases spanning the gap. CDR1 and CDR2 (germline): MGHRA, YSYEKL. The CDR3 sequence is 16 residues long. The CDR3 loop is CASSQEGGGGNQPQHF. The DNA for the CDR3 is TGCGCCAGCAGCCAAGAAGGGGGGGGAGGTAATCAGCCCCAGCATTTT.

This clonotype was counted many times. The chain joins TRBV7-2 to TRBJ1-2; D remains ambiguous. The CDR3 loop spans 13 amino acids. The V end lost 1 base, the J end lost 12 bases, and 15 bases lay between the germline ends. Germline V gene lookup returns CDR1 SGHTA and CDR2 FQGNSA. CDR3 sequence (DNA): TGTGCCAGCAGCTTAGGCGGGCGGGGTTTTGACACCTTC. Residues: CASSLGGRGFDTF.

This clonotype was found many times. The rearrangement links TRBV7-9 to TRBJ2-1; 9 bases line up with TRBD2. Germline V gives CDR1 SEHNR, CDR2 FQNEAQ (reference sequence). This CDR3 is built from 16 residues. The V and J ends lost 4 bases and 4 bases, in that order; junction bases with no gene match: 8. The CDR3 is CASSSLAGQRYNEQFF. The CDR3 DNA reads as TGTGCCAGCAGCTCCCTAGCGGGGCAAAGATACAATGAGCAGTTCTTC.

This clonotype was detected ten times or more. V usage is TRBV7-2 and J usage is TRBJ1-4; D might be TRBD1 (6 bases). The CDR3 is 16 amino acids. Germline values: CDR1 SGHTA, CDR2 FQGNSA. Trimming took 4 bases from V and 6 from J, leaving 18 bases between them. For the CDR3, the DNA is TGTGCCAGCAGCTCAACCCCAGGGGACCTGCATGAAAAACTGTTTTTT. Protein: CASSSTPGDLHEKLFF.

In this sample, this clonotype turned up a few times. The J gene is TRBJ2-1, the V gene TRBV20-1, with 10 positions matching TRBD2. Germline CDR1 is DFQATT and CDR2 is SNEGSKA (reference sequence). V lost 1 base and J lost 2; bases outside the gene matches: 8. This CDR3 contains 17 residues. The CDR3 nucleotides read TGCAGTGCTAGAGGGCTAGCGGGAGAGATTCCCTACAATGAGCAGTTCTTC. As protein: CSARGLAGEIPYNEQFF.

This clonotype was found a few times. This chain uses TRBV12-3 or TRBV12-4 with TRBJ2-2; D unresolved. V gave up 5 bases and J gave up 5 bases, with 6 bases separating them. The CDR3 totals 12 residues. CDR3: CASSKPTGELFF. Here the CDR3 DNA reads TGTGCCAGCAGTAAACCAACCGGGGAGCTGTTTTTT.

This clonotype appeared a few times. The V gene is TRBV6-2 or TRBV6-3, the J gene TRBJ1-5; 7 bases map to TRBD1. The V gene end was trimmed by 6 bases and the J gene end by 0 bases; junction bases not matched to a gene: 8. Germline V CDR1 and CDR2: MNHEY, SVGEGT. CDR3 size: 16 residues. DNA of the CDR3: TGTGCCAGCAGACCCGGGACAGCGAGTAGCAATCAGCCCCAGCATTTT. This sequence encodes CASRPGTASSNQPQHF.

About this clonotype itself: One base away lies a much larger clone, so this may be a sequencing read error. V and J are TRBV7-2 and TRBJ1-6, with D unresolved. The CDR3 has 18 residues. Germline CDR1 is SGHTA and CDR2 is FQGNSA. CDR3 in amino acids: CASSLGGPASSYNSPHHF. The CDR3 bases are TGTGCCAGCAGCTTAGGAGGACCAGCGAGCTCCTATAATTCACCCCACCACTTT.

The sample holds a few counts of this clonotype. The genes are TRBV6-2 or TRBV6-3 and TRBJ2-2; no clear D gene. Per germline, CDR1 MNHEY and CDR2 SVGEGT. V was trimmed by 8 bases and J by 0 bases, leaving 13 bases between them. The CDR3 extends over 15 amino acids. The CDR3, as DNA: TGTGCCAGCGGCGGCGGATTCTCGAACACCGGGGAGCTGTTTTTT. Its translation: CASGGGFSNTGELFF.

The chain joins TRBV5-1 to TRBJ1-4; possibly TRBD1 for D (5 bases). V was pared by 0 bases and J by 4 bases, with 10 bases between. The CDR3 runs 15 residues. Germline assignment: CDR1 SGHRS and CDR2 YFSETQ. DNA for the CDR3: TGCGCCAGCAGCTTGGACGACAGCCTTAATGAAAAACTGTTTTTT. This encodes CASSLDDSLNEKLFF.

At least ten counts were recorded for this clonotype. The genes are TRBV7-9 and TRBJ2-3; 10 bases are a match to TRBD2. Trimming took 3 bases from V and 0 from J; bases not matched to a gene: 3. Germline V gives CDR1 SEHNR, CDR2 FQNEAQ (reference sequence). The CDR3 has 16 residues. CDR3 loop: CASSFGLAESTDTQYF. The DNA for the CDR3 is TGTGCCAGCAGCTTCGGACTAGCGGAAAGCACAGATACGCAGTATTTT.

This clonotype was counted only a few times. J is TRBJ2-3 and V is TRBV3-1, with 9 bases that match TRBD1. The CDR3 runs to 18 residues. CDR1 and CDR2 from the germline V gene are LGHDT and YNNKEL (reference sequence). The trim removed 3 bases at V and 0 bases at J, leaving 10 bases unmatched. CDR3 coding DNA: TGTGCCAGCAGCCACGGTATCGGGACAGGGACCAGCACAGATACGCAGTATTTT. Translated: CASSHGIGTGTSTDTQYF.

This clonotype was seen repeatedly, ten times or more. This chain connects TRBV19 to TRBJ1-5; the D gene is possibly TRBD1 (5 bases). The V gene's germline CDR1 is LNHDA and CDR2 SQIVND (reference sequence). Trimming cost V 4 bases and J 0 bases, with 16 bases left between them. CDR3 size: 17 residues. The CDR3 DNA reads as TGTGCCAGTAGTACCCTAATTAGTGACAGTAGCAATCAGCCCCAGCATTTT. It is translated as CASSTLISDSSNQPQHF.